The next 32 T cell receptor delta chains were all read from a single sample in a study of fetal and pediatric gammadelta thymocytes. TCRdb re-called clones from the reads using CATT. The sample lists about 1,600 delta-chain clones; roughly 15% were seen once. The sequenced sample was Vgamma9Vdelta2 gamma-delta T cells from the thymus. Subset denoted: sorted CD3+gammadeltaTCR+Vgamma9+Vdelta2+ thymocytes. The receptor set was obtained from a child who underwent cardiac surgery and was recorded as healthy.

The sample holds a few counts of this clone. A much larger clone sits a single nucleotide away, making a read error possible. The genes are TRDV2 and TRDJ1, with TRDD3 matching over 12 bases. Germline V gives CDR1 GEAIGNYY, CDR2 EKD. The ends lost 3 bases at V and 3 bases at J; junction bases unmatched: 13. This CDR3 is 18 amino acids long. The CDR3 protein is CACDSSLTGGYTADKLIF. The DNA of the CDR3 is TGTGCCTGTGACTCCAGCCTTACTGGGGGATACACGGCCGATAAACTCATCTTT.

Comment on this clone: A much larger clone lies a single base off, so this may be a read error. This chain links TRDV2 with TRDJ1, with TRDD3 as a possible D gene (6 bases). Germline CDR1 is GEAIGNYY and CDR2 is EKD. Trimming stripped 1 base from V and 0 bases from J, with 14 bases between. This CDR3 is built from 16 residues. CDR3 DNA sequence: TGTGCCTGTGACACTGGGGATCATATCAACACCGATAAACTCATCTTT. It is translated as CACDTGDHINTDKLIF.

V gene TRDV2 combines with J gene TRDJ3, with 7 bases aligning to TRDD3. The ends lost 0 bases at V and 0 bases at J; junction bases unmatched: 10. The CDR3 runs to 20 residues. CDR1 is GEAIGNYY and CDR2 is EKD in the germline V gene. The CDR3 coding sequence is TGTGCCTGTGACACCGTATTGGGGGACGAGAGCTCCTGGGACACCCGACAGATGTTTTTC. It translates to CACDTVLGDESSWDTRQMFF.

This clone has only one observation. V usage is TRDV2 and J usage is TRDJ3; 8 bases align to TRDD3. The J gene was missing in TCRdb and was found by matching the end of the DNA to germline. The CDR3 extends over 19 amino acids. Germline CDR1 reads GEAIGNYY; CDR2 reads EKD. The trim removed 5 bases at V and 0 bases at J, leaving 11 bases unmatched. The CDR3 DNA reads TGTGCCTGTGCCGACCGTACTGGGGGTCGCTCCTGGGACACCCGACAGATGTTTTTC. As protein: CACADRTGGRSWDTRQMFF.

The V and J genes are TRDV2 and TRDJ3; 11 nucleotides align to TRDD3. Looked up from germline, CDR1 is GEAIGNYY and CDR2 is EKD. Trimming removed 0 bases from V and 2 bases from J; junction bases left unmatched: 11. This CDR3 is built from 21 residues. DNA of the CDR3: TGTGCCTGTGACACCGACCCCGACTGGGGGATAATTCCCTGGGACACCCGACAGATGTTTTTC. Amino acid sequence: CACDTDPDWGIIPWDTRQMFF.

This clone is labeled large. J is TRDJ1 and V is TRDV2, with TRDD3 as a possible D gene (6 bases). Per the germline V gene, CDR1 is GEAIGNYY and CDR2 is EKD. Trimming took off 0 bases at V and 5 bases at J, with 12 bases between the two ends. CDR3 length: 14 amino acids. In DNA, the CDR3 is TGTGCCTGTGACACCGGTGGGATAGGAGATAAACTCATCTTT. Amino acids: CACDTGGIGDKLIF.

Concerning this clone: Relative to the germline gene, one junction end is altered; a read error may explain this. The rearrangement uses TRDV2 and TRDJ1; unclear D gene. The J gene, not given by TCRdb, was assigned here from a germline match of the nucleotide sequence. There are 19 residues in the CDR3. Germline CDR1 and CDR2: GEAIGNYY and EKD. CDR3 DNA sequence: TGTGCCTGTGACAAACTAAAATTAGCACCTGGACCTTACACCAATAAACTCATCTTT. Translating gives CACDKLKLAPGPYTNKLIF.

By sample share, this clone is medium-sized. This CDR3 is also generated by other DNA sequences in the sample. The J gene is TRDJ1, the V gene TRDV2; TRDD3 matches at 9 bases. The CDR3 runs to 15 residues. The ends lost 1 base at V and 8 bases at J; junction bases unmatched: 10. Germline-derived CDR1 and CDR2 are GEAIGNYY and EKD. CDR3 in amino acids: CACDTRKLLGEKLIF. The CDR3 DNA follows: TGTGCCTGTGACACGAGGAAACTACTGGGGGAAAAACTCATCTTT.

Comments on this clone: This may arise from a read error, as a much more abundant clone is one base away. The V gene is given as TRDV2, and no J gene call is available; the table's D call, TRDD3, was not checked against the DNA. The CDR3 contains 16 residues. Germline V gives CDR1 GEAIGNYY, CDR2 EKD. The CDR3 DNA sequence: TGTGCCTGTGACACCCCCCTGGGGGATACATACGATAAACGCATCTTT. Its protein product is CACDTPLGDTYDKRIF.

Notes on this clone: This may be a read error, as it is one base from a much larger clone. This chain joins TRDV2 and TRDJ3, with no clear D. V was pared by 0 bases and J by 4 bases, with 12 bases between. The germline V gene has CDR1 GEAIGNYY and CDR2 EKD. This CDR3 is built from 17 residues. In DNA form, the CDR3 reads TGTGCCTGTGACACCCGGGAAAATGAGTGGGACACCCGACAGATGTTTTTC. This codes for CACDTRENEWDTRQMFF.

In its sample, this clone is large. The chain links TRDV2 to TRDJ1; TRDD3 matches at 13 bases. The ends lost 0 bases at V and 10 bases at J; junction bases unmatched: 7. Germline CDR1 GEAIGNYY, CDR2 EKD. This CDR3 region has 15 residues. The CDR3 region has the DNA TGTGCCTGTGACACCGAACTGGGGGATACGCGTCCACTCATCTTT. This encodes CACDTELGDTRPLIF.

This clone is labeled large. The genes are TRDV2 and TRDJ3; 11 positions match TRDD3. CDR3 length: 19 residues. After removal of 0 bases from V and 12 bases from J, the junction contained 15 bases not matched to a gene. Per germline, CDR1 GEAIGNYY and CDR2 EKD. Written as DNA, the CDR3 is TGTGCCTGTGACACCGGGAAGTACTGGGGGATAGAAGGAGGCCGACAGATGTTTTTC. This gives the protein CACDTGKYWGIEGGRQMFF.

Relative to its sample, this clone is medium-sized. This chain joins TRDV2 and TRDJ1, with 7 bases identical to TRDD3. The V and J ends lost 3 bases and 4 bases, in that order; junction bases with no gene match: 10. Germline V gene sequence: CDR1 GEAIGNYY, CDR2 EKD. This CDR3 contains 15 residues. This CDR3 is CACDPGGGSNDKLIF. Here the CDR3 DNA reads TGTGCCTGTGACCCCGGAGGGGGATCAAACGATAAACTCATCTTT.

Only a few counts were recorded for this clone. The chain links TRDV2 to TRDJ1, with 13 bases fitting TRDD3. The J gene is not listed in TCRdb, so it was assigned here from a DNA match to germline. J lost 4 bases, V lost 3 bases, and 19 bases had no gene match. The CDR3 is made up of 20 amino acids. Germline CDR1 reads GEAIGNYY; CDR2 reads EKD. The CDR3, as DNA: TGTGCCTGTGACCTACGTGTACTGGGGGATACGCGGAATTACGGCGATAAACTCATCTTT. Its translation is CACDLRVLGDTRNYGDKLIF.

This clone is medium-sized (0.01 to 0.1%) in the sample. The chain employs TRDV2 and TRDJ1; no clear D. The CDR3 contains 14 residues. V lost 1 base and J lost 0, with 8 bases in between. Germline CDR1 is GEAIGNYY and CDR2 is EKD. CDR3 nucleotide sequence: TGTGCCTGTGACACTAGGGTTCACACCGATAAACTCATCTTT. This encodes CACDTRVHTDKLIF.

This clone is labeled as large. V usage is TRDV2 and J usage is TRDJ1, with TRDD3 matching over 12 bases. The CDR3 extends over 16 amino acids. Germline loops: CDR1 GEAIGNYY, CDR2 EKD. V shed 0 bases, J shed 3 bases, and the junction held 4 bases outside the gene matches. The CDR3 sequence is CACDTAWGIRADKLIF. As DNA, the CDR3 is TGTGCCTGTGACACCGCCTGGGGGATACGTGCCGATAAACTCATCTTT.

Concerning this clone: The same CDR3 also results from other DNA sequences found in this sample. J is TRDJ1 and V is TRDV2; the match to TRDD3 covers 8 bases. The CDR3 totals 19 residues. Per germline, CDR1 GEAIGNYY and CDR2 EKD. Germline trimming cut 4 bases from V and 5 bases from J; bases unmatched to any gene: 23. CDR3 protein: CACENSLVLGASKPDKLIF. The CDR3 region has the DNA TGTGCCTGTGAAAACTCCCTCGTACTGGGGGCCTCAAAGCCAGATAAACTCATCTTT.

Only a few counts were recorded for this clone. A much larger clonotype is one base distant, so this may be a read error. The chain couples TRDV1 to TRDJ1; D is perhaps TRDD2 or TRDD3 (5 bases each). The V and J ends lost 1 base and 0 bases respectively, with 30 bases between them. The CDR3 covers 22 residues. CDR1 is TSWWSYY and CDR2 is QGS in the germline V gene. CDR3 nucleotides: TGTGCTCTTGGGGAACCCCTGTTTCCCCTACCCGTACTGAGGGGAAACACCGATAAACTCATCTTT. It codes for CALGEPLFPLPVLRGNTDKLIF.

By sample fraction, this clone is medium-sized (0.01 to 0.1%). The rearrangement links TRDV1 to TRDJ1; the match to TRDD3 covers 13 bases. The germline V gene encodes CDR1 TSWWSYY and CDR2 QGS. This CDR3 spans 24 amino acids. J gave up 2 bases and V 0 bases, and 24 bases lay outside the gene matches. CDR3: CALGELDIMVLYWGIRGGTDKLIF. DNA of the CDR3: TGTGCTCTTGGGGAACTTGACATAATGGTCCTATACTGGGGGATACGGGGGGGAACCGATAAACTCATCTTT.

V is TRDV2 and J is TRDJ2; 8 bases align to TRDD3. CDR3 length: 19 residues. The germline V gene has CDR1 GEAIGNYY and CDR2 EKD. The junction had 15 bases not matched to a gene; V was cut back by 0 bases and J by 4 bases. The CDR3: CACDTGWGIPTWATAQLFF. As DNA, the CDR3 is TGTGCCTGTGACACCGGTTGGGGGATCCCGACCTGGGCGACAGCACAACTCTTCTTT.

This clone is medium-sized. This rearrangement joins TRDV2 to TRDJ1; weak D call: TRDD3 (6 bases). Germline V gene data show CDR1 as GEAIGNYY and CDR2 as EKD. V was cut by 0 bases and J by 0 bases, with 19 bases left in between. CDR3 length equals 18 residues. The DNA for the CDR3 is TGTGCCTGTGACACCTGGGGGTTTCTCCCCCTTTACACCGATAAACTCATCTTT. This encodes CACDTWGFLPLYTDKLIF.

The rearrangement uses TRDV2 and TRDJ1; 12 bases are shared with TRDD3. TCRdb records no J gene; here it was assigned by comparing the DNA to germline. Germline lookup yields CDR1 GEAIGNYY and CDR2 EKD. The CDR3 contains 23 residues. The V segment lost 3 bases and the J segment 0 bases; nucleotides outside the gene matches: 25. CDR3: CACDPSWGIRDLIRSPDTDKLIF. CDR3 sequence (DNA): TGTGCCTGTGACCCGTCCTGGGGGATACGCGATTTGATCCGTAGTCCCGACACCGATAAACTCATCTTT.

Within the sample, this clone is medium-sized. This sequence joins TRDV2 and TRDJ1; D call uncertain. The CDR3 is 14 amino acids. Germline V gives CDR1 GEAIGNYY, CDR2 EKD. Trimming removed 3 bases from V and 4 bases from J, with 14 bases in between. In DNA form, the CDR3 reads TGTGCCTGTGACGAGGGGCCTGCGGGCGATAAACTCATCTTT. Its protein product is CACDEGPAGDKLIF.

This clone appeared a single time. The chain recombines TRDV2 with TRDJ1; 8 nucleotides agree with TRDD3. TCRdb does not report a J gene; here it was assigned by matching the DNA to germline references. CDR3 length equals 18 residues. V lost 0 bases, J lost 0 bases, and 11 bases stayed unmatched. Germline CDR1 is GEAIGNYY and CDR2 is EKD. CDR3 amino acids: CACDTAMGDPPYTDKLIF. For the CDR3, the DNA is TGTGCCTGTGACACCGCGATGGGGGATCCCCCGTACACCGATAAACTCATCTTT.

In regard to this clone: This may be a read error, as it is one base from a much larger clone. The chain joins TRDV2 to TRDJ1; 11 bases align to TRDD3. As TCRdb names no J gene, one was assigned here on the basis of a DNA match to germline. The germline CDR1 and CDR2 sequences are GEAIGNYY and EKD. V lost 3 bases to trimming and J lost 1 base; unmatched junction nucleotides: 12. CDR3 size: 18 residues. The CDR3 is CACDSDRTGGYPTDKLIF. The CDR3 DNA reads as TGTGCCTGTGACTCCGACCGTACTGGGGGATATCCCACCGATAAACTCATCTTT.

Note on this clone: A read error is possible here, since a much larger clone lies one base away. The same CDR3 is also encoded by other DNA sequences in this sample. The chain carries TRDV2 and TRDJ1, with 8 bases that match TRDD3. Germline CDR1 is GEAIGNYY and CDR2 is EKD. The CDR3 has 16 residues. CDR3 sequence (DNA): TGTGCCTGTGACACGGGCTGGGGGACTTACACAGATAAACTCATCTTT. Translation: CACDTGWGTYTDKLIF.

Points on this clone: Given a much more abundant clone one base away, this may be a read error. The J gene was recorded as TRDJ3; no V gene was called; TRDD3, as called in the table, went unchecked against the DNA. CDR3 length: 18 amino acids. The CDR3 nucleotides read TGTGCCTGTGACACCGTGAGGGGCCGCTCCTGGGACACCCGACAGATGTTTTTC. Residues: CACDTVRGRSWDTRQMFF.

This clone is judged large. The gene calls are TRDV2 and TRDJ1, with TRDD3 identical over 9 bases. Trimming cost V 5 bases and J 1 base; bases outside gene matches: 7. This CDR3 is built from 15 residues. Germline assignment: CDR1 GEAIGNYY and CDR2 EKD. CDR3 in amino acids: CACGRTGGPTDKLIF. DNA of the CDR3: TGTGCCTGTGGACGTACTGGGGGACCCACCGATAAACTCATCTTT.

This clone is large. The sample contains more than one DNA sequence encoding this CDR3. This sequence joins TRDV2 and TRDJ4, with unresolved D. The CDR3 is made up of 13 amino acids. The V gene lost 1 base and the J gene lost 3 bases, with 11 bases spanning the gap. From germline, CDR1 is GEAIGNYY and CDR2 EKD. The CDR3 DNA reads TGTGCCTGTGACACGGACGGACCCCGACCCCTGATCTTT. It translates to CACDTDGPRPLIF.

By proportion, this clone is medium-sized (0.01 to 0.1%). The chain uses TRDV2 and TRDJ1; 10 positions agree with TRDD3. V was pared by 0 bases and J by 0 bases, with 6 bases of the junction left unmatched. There are 17 residues in the CDR3. Germline V gene lookup returns CDR1 GEAIGNYY and CDR2 EKD. The chain's CDR3 is CACDTELGDKDTDKLIF. The CDR3 DNA follows: TGTGCCTGTGACACCGAGCTGGGGGATAAGGACACCGATAAACTCATCTTT.

This clone was observed a handful of times. This sequence may be a read error, since a much larger clone differs from it by one base. This sequence joins TRDV2 and TRDJ1, with unresolved D. CDR1 and CDR2 (germline): GEAIGNYY, EKD. The CDR3 contains 15 residues. Trimming shortened V by 0 bases and J by 0 bases, and 10 bases separated the two germline ends. The CDR3 is CACDTMGRYTDKLIF. CDR3 in DNA: TGTGCCTGTGACACCATGGGCCGCTACACCGATAAACTCATCTTT.

This clone was observed a handful of times. This chain connects TRDV1 to TRDJ1; 11 bases line up with TRDD3. TCRdb offers no J gene call, so here the DNA was matched to germline to obtain one. CDR3 length: 25 residues. CDR1 is TSWWSYY and CDR2 is QGS in the germline V gene. Trimming removed 0 bases from V and 0 bases from J; junction bases left unmatched: 27. Here the CDR3 reads CALGELPFLRETKSGGYPYTDKLIF. The CDR3 DNA is TGTGCTCTTGGGGAACTCCCTTTCCTACGTGAGACTAAGTCTGGGGGATACCCCTACACCGATAAACTCATCTTT.